A selection of T cell receptor beta chains follows, all from one sample in a study of shared clonotypes between healthy human individuals. Using immunoSEQ multiplex PCR, the repertoire was profiled, and TCRdb retains in-frame clones only, with some absent. This sample carries about 520,000 clones, approximately 95% of them seen once, and the ten largest clones take 0.05% to 0.08%. Sequencing used naive CD4+ T cells sorted from blood. The receptors derive from a woman between 25 and 40 years old in good health. Both conserved end residues are part of each CDR3. Fields, in order: clone size, J gene, D gene, V gene, CDR3 DNA, CDR3 protein. A D gene is named only where the DNA matches it firmly. Clone size appears in some rows only: once, few, many, or a class for an expanded clone.

.	TRBJ2-1	.	TRBV21-1	TGTGCCAGCAGCAAAAAGCTGAAGGGACAGGGGTCGGATGAGCAGTTCTTC	CASSKKLKGQGSDEQFF
.	TRBJ2-7	TRBD1	TRBV28	TGTGCCAGCAGTTTCTCGCCCCCGGGACAGCCATTGTACGAGCAGTACTTC	CASSFSPPGQPLYEQYF
.	TRBJ1-5	.	TRBV28	TGTGCCAGCAGTTTATTACATCAGCCCCAGCATTTT	CASSLLHQPQHF
.	TRBJ2-1	TRBD2	TRBV28	TGTGCCAGCAGTTTCTGGACTAGCGGGAGCGCTGGGTTCTTC	CASSFWTSGSAGFF
.	TRBJ1-5	TRBD1	TRBV19	TGTGCCAGTAGGAGGGACAGTTACTATCAGCCCCAGCATTTT	CASRRDSYYQPQHF
.	TRBJ2-1	.	TRBV11-1	TGTGCCAGCAGCTTAGTTTCGCTGGACAATGAGCAGTTCTTC	CASSLVSLDNEQFF
once	TRBJ1-1	.	TRBV27	TGTGCCAGCAGTAAAAGGGGTACTGAAGCTTTCTTT	CASSKRGTEAFF
.	TRBJ2-5	.	TRBV11-2	TGTGCCAGCAGCTTTAGGGCTGAAGAGACCCAGTACTTC	CASSFRAEETQYF
.	TRBJ2-1	TRBD2	TRBV11-2	TGTGCCAGCAGCTTAACTTCCCGGACTAGCGGTCGATCGGAGCAGTTCTTC	CASSLTSRTSGRSEQFF
.	TRBJ2-7	.	TRBV7-2	TGTGCCAGCAGCCAAAGGCCCTCCTACGAGCAGTACTTC	CASSQRPSYEQYF
.	TRBJ1-4	.	TRBV10-3	TGTGCCATCAGTGTGGCGGGCTTCAGTGAAAAACTGTTTTTT	CAISVAGFSEKLFF
.	TRBJ2-7	.	TRBV5-1	TGCGCCAGCAGCTACGGGACTTCCACCTCCTACGAGCAGTACTTC	CASSYGTSTSYEQYF
.	TRBJ1-6	.	TRBV30	TGTGCCTGGAGGCCAACTACAGTGGCGGGCTCACCCCTCCACTTT	CAWRPTTVAGSPLHF
.	TRBJ2-2	TRBD2	TRBV25-1	TGTGCCAGCACAACTAGCGCGAACACCGGGGAGCTGTTTTTT	CASTTSANTGELFF
.	TRBJ2-5	.	TRBV7-9	TGTGCCAGCAGCTTAGCACTACGACAGGGAGGGCAGACCCAGTACTTC	CASSLALRQGGQTQYF
.	TRBJ2-7	.	TRBV18	TGTGCCAGCTCACCATCACTAGAACTCTACGAGCAGTACTTC	CASSPSLELYEQYF
.	TRBJ2-7	.	TRBV5-1	TGCGCCAGCAGCTTAACGGTACAGGGAAGCTACGAGCAGTACTTC	CASSLTVQGSYEQYF
.	TRBJ2-7	.	TRBV6-6	TGTGCCAGCAGTCCCCGCGGAGGAGTCTACGAGCAGTACTTC	CASSPRGGVYEQYF
once	TRBJ2-7	.	TRBV6-5	TGTGCCAGCAGGCCCCGACTAGTTCCTCACGAGCAGTACTTC	CASRPRLVPHEQYF
.	TRBJ2-1	.	TRBV5-1	TGCGCCAGCAGCAACGGGAGTTCCTACAATGAGCAGTTCTTC	CASSNGSSYNEQFF
.	TRBJ2-7	.	TRBV28	TGTGCCACCGGGCAATTGAGCTCCTACGAGCAGTACTTC	CATGQLSSYEQYF
.	TRBJ1-2	.	TRBV27	TGTGCCAGCAGTTTTACCCATTTTGGGGGGGGAGGCTACACCTTC	CASSFTHFGGGGYTF
.	TRBJ1-1	.	TRBV28	TGTGCCAGCAGTTTGCCCAGGGACCTCACTGAAGCTTTCTTT	CASSLPRDLTEAFF
.	TRBJ2-7	TRBD2	TRBV28	TGTGCCAGCAGGGGGACTAGATACGAGCAGTACTTC	CASRGTRYEQYF
.	TRBJ2-7	TRBD2	TRBV5-1	TGCGCCAGCAGGGAGACTAGCGGGAGGGCCTCCTACGAGCAGTACTTC	CASRETSGRASYEQYF
once	TRBJ2-3	TRBD1	TRBV13	TGTGCCAGCAGCTTATCCGACAGGGCGAGCGCAGATACGCAGTATTTT	CASSLSDRASADTQYF
.	TRBJ1-1	.	TRBV5-1	TGCGCCAGCAGCTCCACAGGGAACACTGAAGCTTTCTTT	CASSSTGNTEAFF
.	TRBJ1-5	.	TRBV19	TGTGCCAGTAGTATCTGGATTCAGGAGAATCAGCCCCAGCATTTT	CASSIWIQENQPQHF
once	TRBJ2-7	.	TRBV10-2	TGCGCCAGCAGGGACCCGGGCCACTACGAGCAGTACTTC	CASRDPGHYEQYF
.	TRBJ2-2	.	TRBV6-1	TGTGCCAGCCCCGACGCAGGGGTCACCGGGGAGCTGTTTTTT	CASPDAGVTGELFF
.	TRBJ2-7	TRBD1	TRBV6-5	TGTGCCAGCAGCTCCTGGGGGCAGGGGGCTTACGAGCAGTACTTC	CASSSWGQGAYEQYF
.	TRBJ1-1	.	TRBV2	TGTGCCAGAAGAGGGGAGAACACTGAAGCTTTCTTT	CARRGENTEAFF
.	TRBJ2-1	TRBD2	TRBV7-6	TGTGCCAGCAGCCTTACCGGGACTAGCGTATACAATGAGCAGTTCTTC	CASSLTGTSVYNEQFF
.	TRBJ1-1	TRBD1	TRBV14	TGTGCCAGCAGCCGCACGGAGACAGGGGGTACTGAAGCTTTCTTT	CASSRTETGGTEAFF
.	TRBJ2-5	TRBD2	TRBV10-1	TGCGCCAGCAGTGAGGGTTCCGGGACTAGCTACGAGACCCAGTACTTC	CASSEGSGTSYETQYF
.	TRBJ2-7	TRBD2	TRBV2	TGTGCCAGCAGGGAGACTAGCGGGAGAGCACAGCAGTACTTC	CASRETSGRAQQYF
.	TRBJ2-5	.	TRBV18	TGTGCCAGCTCCCCACCGTCCTCGGGGGAGACCCAGTACTTC	CASSPPSSGETQYF
.	TRBJ2-3	TRBD1	TRBV15	TGTGCCACCAGCCTTACAGGGGACGATACGCAGTATTTT	CATSLTGDDTQYF
.	TRBJ2-7	.	TRBV7-9	TGTGCCAGCAGCTTAGAGGGGGGCCTCTCCTACGAGCAGTACTTC	CASSLEGGLSYEQYF
.	TRBJ1-4	TRBD1	TRBV19	TGTGCCAGTACCCCGACAGGGGGGGTCGAAAAACTGTTTTTT	CASTPTGGVEKLFF
.	TRBJ2-3	TRBD1	TRBV13	TGTGCCAGCGATAACTGGACAGGCTTTGGCACAGATACGCAGTATTTT	CASDNWTGFGTDTQYF
.	TRBJ2-7	TRBD1	TRBV28	TGTGCCAGCAGCCTGATACAGGGGTCGTCCTACGAGCAGTACTTC	CASSLIQGSSYEQYF
.	TRBJ2-2	.	TRBV2	TGTGCCACCAGGACAGAGTTGACCGGGGAGCTGTTTTTT	CATRTELTGELFF
.	TRBJ2-1	.	TRBV2	TGTGCCAGCAGTCTCGGAGGGGTTGATGAGCAGTTCTTC	CASSLGGVDEQFF
.	TRBJ1-4	TRBD1	TRBV27	TGTGCCAGCCAAGCAGGGGGCGGAAAACTGTTTTTT	CASQAGGGKLFF
once	TRBJ2-7	.	TRBV19	TGTGCCAGTAGTATAGACTCGACAGTGAATACCTACGAGCAGTACTTC	CASSIDSTVNTYEQYF
.	TRBJ2-6	TRBD1	TRBV7-2	TGTGCCAGCAGCCCCGACAGGGGACCCAACGTCCTGACTTTC	CASSPDRGPNVLTF
.	TRBJ2-3	TRBD1	TRBV5-4	TGTGCCAGCAGCTTGACCAAAACAGGGGCAAGCACAGATACGCAGTATTTT	CASSLTKTGASTDTQYF